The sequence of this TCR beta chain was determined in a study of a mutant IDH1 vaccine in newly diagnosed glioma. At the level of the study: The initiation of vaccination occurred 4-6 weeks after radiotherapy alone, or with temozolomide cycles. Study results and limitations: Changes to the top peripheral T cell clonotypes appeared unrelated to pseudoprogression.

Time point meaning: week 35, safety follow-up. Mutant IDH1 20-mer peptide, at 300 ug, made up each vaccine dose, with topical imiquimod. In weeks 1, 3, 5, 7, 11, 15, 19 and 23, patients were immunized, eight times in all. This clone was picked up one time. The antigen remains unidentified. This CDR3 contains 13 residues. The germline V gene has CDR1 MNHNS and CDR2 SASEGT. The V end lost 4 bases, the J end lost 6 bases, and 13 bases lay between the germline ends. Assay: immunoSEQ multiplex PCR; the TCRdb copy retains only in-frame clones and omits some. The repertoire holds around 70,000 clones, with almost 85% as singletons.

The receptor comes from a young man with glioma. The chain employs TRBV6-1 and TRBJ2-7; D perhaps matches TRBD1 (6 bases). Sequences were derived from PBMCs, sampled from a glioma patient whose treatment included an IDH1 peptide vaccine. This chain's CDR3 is CASSANRVGEQYF. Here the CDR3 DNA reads TGTGCCAGCAGTGCTAACAGGGTTGGCGAGCAGTACTTC.